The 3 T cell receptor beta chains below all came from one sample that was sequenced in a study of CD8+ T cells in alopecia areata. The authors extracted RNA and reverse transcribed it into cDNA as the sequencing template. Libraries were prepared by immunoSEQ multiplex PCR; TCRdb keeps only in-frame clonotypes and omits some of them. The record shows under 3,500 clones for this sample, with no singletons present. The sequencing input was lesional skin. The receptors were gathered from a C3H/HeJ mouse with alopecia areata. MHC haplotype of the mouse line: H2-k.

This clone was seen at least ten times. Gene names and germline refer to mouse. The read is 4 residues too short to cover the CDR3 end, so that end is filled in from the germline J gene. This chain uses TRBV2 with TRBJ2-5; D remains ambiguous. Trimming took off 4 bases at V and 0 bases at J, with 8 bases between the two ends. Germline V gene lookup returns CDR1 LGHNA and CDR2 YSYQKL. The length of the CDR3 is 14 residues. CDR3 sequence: CASSLYTNQDTQYF. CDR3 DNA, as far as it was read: TGTGCCAGCAGCCTCTACACCAACCAAGAC.

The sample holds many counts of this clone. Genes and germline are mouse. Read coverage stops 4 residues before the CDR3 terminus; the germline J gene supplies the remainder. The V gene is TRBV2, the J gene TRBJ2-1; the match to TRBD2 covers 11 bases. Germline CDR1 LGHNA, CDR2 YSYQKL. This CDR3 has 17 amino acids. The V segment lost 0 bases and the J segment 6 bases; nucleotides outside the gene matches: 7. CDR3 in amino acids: CASSQDKGLGGLAEQFF. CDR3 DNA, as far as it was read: TGTGCCAGCAGCCAAGATAAAGGACTGGGGGGTCTTGCT.

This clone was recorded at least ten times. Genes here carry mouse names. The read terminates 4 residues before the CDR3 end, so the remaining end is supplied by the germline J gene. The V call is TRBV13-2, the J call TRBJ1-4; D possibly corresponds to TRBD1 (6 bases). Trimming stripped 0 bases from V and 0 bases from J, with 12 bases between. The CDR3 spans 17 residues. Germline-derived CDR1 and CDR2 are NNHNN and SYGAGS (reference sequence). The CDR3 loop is CASGDATGLISNERLFF. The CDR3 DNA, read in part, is TGTGCCAGCGGTGATGCCACAGGGCTGATTTCCAACGAA.